This T cell receptor (beta chain) was recovered during a study of human T cells and chemical hapten exposure. Sample time point: pre-sensitization, week 0. Treatment denoted: therapeutic diphenylcyclopropenone sensitization with weekly scalp DPC. Extraction of total RNA was performed on unfractionated whole blood. J was trimmed by 0 bases and V by 0 bases; bases with no gene match: 4. Germline loops: CDR1 LNHDA, CDR2 SQIVND (reference sequence). The CDR3 extends over 17 amino acids. Whole-study findings and limits: The formation of large CDR3 similarity clusters by expanded TCRs significantly exceeded that of controls.

In TCRdb, the RACE reads were re-called with MiXCR into one record per CDR3 protein. The profile shows approximately 260,000 distinct CDR3 sequences, roughly 8% of them singletons. This clonotype appeared a few times. What it binds is unknown. Sequenced here: whole blood, sampled in connection with sensitization to the hapten diphenylcyclopropenone (DPC). This clonotype was sampled from a man between 18 and 35 years old with alopecia areata. Some clones in this sample may be carry-over from other donors' samples. The V and J genes are TRBV19 and TRBJ2-3, with 9 nucleotides matching TRBD2. The DNA for the CDR3 is TGTGCCAGTAGTATAGATCTCAGCGGGGGGAGCACAGATACGCAGTATTTT. It translates to CASSIDLSGGSTDTQYF.